This T cell receptor (beta chain) was found in a study of OX40 agonist ivuxolimab in advanced cancers. The wider study: The patients got ivuxolimab, which is an agonistic anti-OX40 (CD134) antibody. Age averaged around 60 years (range 23 to 79), and around 78% were male.

The CDR3 totals 21 residues. Trimming removed 0 bases from V and 0 bases from J, with 24 bases in between. The germline V gene has CDR1 MNHNS and CDR2 SASEGT. Sequencing used immunoSEQ multiplex PCR; TCRdb keeps in-frame clones, though not all of them. The table has about 64,000 clones, approximately 89% seen once. The source of this sequence is an adult with an advanced solid tumor such as melanoma, head and neck, liver or kidney cancer. The chain employs TRBV6-1 and TRBJ1-3; tentatively, D is TRBD1 (5 bases). The sequenced sample was CD4+ or CD8+ T cells sorted from blood, obtained in a trial of the OX40 agonist ivuxolimab. The CDR3 loop reads CASSEARLGATAILSGNTIYF. The CDR3 nucleotides read TGTGCCAGCAGTGAAGCTCGGCTTGGGGCTACAGCCATCCTCTCTGGAAACACCATATATTTT.